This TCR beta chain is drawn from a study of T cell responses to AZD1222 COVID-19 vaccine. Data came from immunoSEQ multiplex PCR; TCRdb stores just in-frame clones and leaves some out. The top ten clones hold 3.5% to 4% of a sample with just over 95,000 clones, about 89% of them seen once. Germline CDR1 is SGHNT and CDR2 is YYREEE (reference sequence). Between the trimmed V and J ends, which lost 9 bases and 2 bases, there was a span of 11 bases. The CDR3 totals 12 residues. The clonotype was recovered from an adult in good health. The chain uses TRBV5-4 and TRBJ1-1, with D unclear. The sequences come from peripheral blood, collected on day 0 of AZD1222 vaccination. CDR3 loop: CATVHQNTEAFF. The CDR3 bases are TGTGCCACCGTCCACCAAAACACTGAAGCTTTCTTT.